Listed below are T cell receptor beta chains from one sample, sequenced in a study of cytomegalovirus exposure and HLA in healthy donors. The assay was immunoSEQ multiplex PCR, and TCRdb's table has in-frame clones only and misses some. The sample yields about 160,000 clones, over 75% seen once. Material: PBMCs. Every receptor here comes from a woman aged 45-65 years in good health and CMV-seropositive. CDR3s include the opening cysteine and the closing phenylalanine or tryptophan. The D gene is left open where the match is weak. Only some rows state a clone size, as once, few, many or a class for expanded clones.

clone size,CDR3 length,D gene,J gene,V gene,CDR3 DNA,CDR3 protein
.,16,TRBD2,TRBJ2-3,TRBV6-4,TGTGCCAGCAGTGAGCGGGGGGGCCTTTCACCAGATACGCAGTATTTT,CASSERGGLSPDTQYF
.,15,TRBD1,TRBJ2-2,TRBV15,TGTGCCACCAGCAGGACAGGGGGGTTCACCGGGGAGCTGTTTTTT,CATSRTGGFTGELFF
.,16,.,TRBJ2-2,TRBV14,TGTGCCAGCAGCCGAGGCCCCCACCTGAACACCGGGGAGCTGTTTTTT,CASSRGPHLNTGELFF
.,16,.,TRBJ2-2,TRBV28,TGTGCCAGCAGTTTGACCCCGGACCCGGGGTCCGGGGAGCTGTTTTTT,CASSLTPDPGSGELFF
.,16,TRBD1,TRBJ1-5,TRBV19,TGTGCCAGTAGTGCCCAGGGACAGGGGCTGAGCCAGCCCCAGCATTTT,CASSAQGQGLSQPQHF
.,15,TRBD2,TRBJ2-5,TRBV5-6,TGTGCCAGCAGTTGGGTGACTAGCGTGAAGGAGACCCAGTACTTC,CASSWVTSVKETQYF
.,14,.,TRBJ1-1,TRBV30,TGTGCCTGGAAACTTATGAGGACTACTCGAGAAGCTTTCTTT,CAWKLMRTTREAFF
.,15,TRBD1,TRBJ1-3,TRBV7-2,TGTGCCAGCAGCTTGGTACAGGGGGCAGGAAACACCATATATTTT,CASSLVQGAGNTIYF
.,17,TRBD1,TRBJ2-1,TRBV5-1,TGCGCCAGCAGCAAGGGGACAGGGGGCCGGAGGGACAATGAGCAGTTCTTC,CASSKGTGGRRDNEQFF
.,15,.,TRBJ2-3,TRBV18,TGTGCCAGCTCTCTTACAGACAGTAGCACAGATACGCAGTATTTT,CASSLTDSSTDTQYF
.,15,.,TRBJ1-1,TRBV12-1,TGTGCCAGCAGCTCCGTCAGGGGGCGCCGAACTGAAGCTTTCTTT,CASSSVRGRRTEAFF
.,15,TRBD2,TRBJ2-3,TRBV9,TGTGCCAGCAGCGTAGGGACTAGCGTGCAGTATACGCAGTATTTT,CASSVGTSVQYTQYF
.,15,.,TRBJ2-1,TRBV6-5,TGTGCCAGCAGACGGACTGAAATCTCCTACAATGAGCAGTTCTTC,CASRRTEISYNEQFF
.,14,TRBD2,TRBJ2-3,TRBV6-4,TGTGCCAGCGCGGGGGGGCCGAGCACAGATACGCAGTATTTT,CASAGGPSTDTQYF
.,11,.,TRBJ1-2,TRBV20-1,TGCAGTGCTAGAAATCGACTTCACAGGACCTTC,CSARNRLHRTF
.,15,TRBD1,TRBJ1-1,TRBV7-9,TGTGCCAGCAGCTTCCTGGACAGGGGGATCACTGAAGCTTTCTTT,CASSFLDRGITEAFF
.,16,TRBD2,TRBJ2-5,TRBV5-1,TGCGCCAGCAGCAGCAGACTAGCGGGGGCTGGGGAGACCCAGTACTTC,CASSSRLAGAGETQYF
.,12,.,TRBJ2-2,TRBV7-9,TGTTCCAGCAGCTTAGCCGGGGTGGAGCTGTTTTTT,CSSSLAGVELFF
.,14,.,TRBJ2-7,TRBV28,TGTGCCAGCACCGTGAGCGGGCCGACCTACGAGCAGTACTTC,CASTVSGPTYEQYF
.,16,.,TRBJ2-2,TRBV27,TGTGCCACGGGGGCGGGGAGGGTAAGGGACACCGGGGAGCTGTTTTTT,CATGAGRVRDTGELFF
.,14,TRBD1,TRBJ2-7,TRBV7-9,TGTGCCAGCAGCCTGACAGGGGTCCTCTACGAGCAGTACTTC,CASSLTGVLYEQYF
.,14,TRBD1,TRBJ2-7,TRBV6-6,TGTGCCAGCAGGACTCCGGGACAGGGCTACGAGCAGTACTTC,CASRTPGQGYEQYF
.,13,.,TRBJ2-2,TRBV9,TGTGCCAGCAGCGTACTAGGTACCGGGGAGCTGTTTTTT,CASSVLGTGELFF
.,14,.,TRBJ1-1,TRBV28,TGTGCCAGCAGTTCAGGTGCCTCAGGGAATAAAGCTTTCTTT,CASSSGASGNKAFF
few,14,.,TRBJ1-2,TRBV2,TGTGCCAGCAGTGTAACAGGTTCGAGCTATGGCTACACCTTC,CASSVTGSSYGYTF
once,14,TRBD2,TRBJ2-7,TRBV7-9,TGTGCCAGCAGCTTAGGAAGCGGGACCTACGAGCAGTACTTC,CASSLGSGTYEQYF
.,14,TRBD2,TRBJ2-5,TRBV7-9,TGTTCCAGCAGCTTTGGCGGGAGTGGAGAGACCCAGTACTTC,CSSSFGGSGETQYF
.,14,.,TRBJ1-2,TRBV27,TGTGCCAGCAGTCTGCGACAGCCTAACTATGGCTACACCTTC,CASSLRQPNYGYTF
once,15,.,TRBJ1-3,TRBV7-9,TGTGCCAGCAGCCCAGGGGCGGGAGACGGAAACACCATATATTTT,CASSPGAGDGNTIYF
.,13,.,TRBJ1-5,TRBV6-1,TGTGCCAGCAGTGGTGAGGGAGGGCAGCCCCAGCATTTT,CASSGEGGQPQHF
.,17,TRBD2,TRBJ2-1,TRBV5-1,TGCGCCAGCAGCACTAGCGGGCGTACCCCACCCTACAATGAGCAGTTCTTC,CASSTSGRTPPYNEQFF
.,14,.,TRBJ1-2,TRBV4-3,TGCGCCAGCAGCCAAGGGCAGGGCGGCTATGGCTACACCTTC,CASSQGQGGYGYTF
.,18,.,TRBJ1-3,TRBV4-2,TGTGCCAGCAGCCCCACCGGCGAGAGCCTAAGGGGGGGAAACACCATATATTTT,CASSPTGESLRGGNTIYF
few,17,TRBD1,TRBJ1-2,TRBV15,TGTGCCACCAGCAGCTACGGACAGGGCCCACGGGACTATGGCTACACCTTC,CATSSYGQGPRDYGYTF
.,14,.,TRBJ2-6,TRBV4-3,TGCGCCAGCAGCCCCCGGTCTGGGGCCAACGTCCTGACTTTC,CASSPRSGANVLTF
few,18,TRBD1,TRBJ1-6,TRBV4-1,TGCGCCAGCAGCCGTGACCGGGACAGGGGGGGCCTTAATTCACCCCTCCACTTT,CASSRDRDRGGLNSPLHF
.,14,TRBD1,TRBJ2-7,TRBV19,TGTGCCAGTAGTAGCCGGGACAGCTCCTACGAGCAGTACTTC,CASSSRDSSYEQYF
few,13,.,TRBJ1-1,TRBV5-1,TGCGCCAGCAGCTTGGAATTACTAGGGGAAGCTTTCTTT,CASSLELLGEAFF
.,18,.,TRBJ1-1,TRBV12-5,TGTGCTAGTGGTTTGCTGCTTACGGCCGCGGTAACTGGGACTGAAGCTTTCTTT,CASGLLLTAAVTGTEAFF
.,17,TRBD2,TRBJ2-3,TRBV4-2,TGTGCCAGCACCCTACTAGCGGGGGGCCCTTACACAGATACGCAGTATTTT,CASTLLAGGPYTDTQYF
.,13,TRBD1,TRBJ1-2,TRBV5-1,TGCGCCAGCAGCCCCGACAGGGGGGGCGGCTACACCTTC,CASSPDRGGGYTF
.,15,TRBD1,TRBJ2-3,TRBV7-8,TGTGCCAGCAGCCCACGGGACAGGGCCACAGATACGCAGTATTTT,CASSPRDRATDTQYF
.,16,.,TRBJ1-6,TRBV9,TGTGCCAGCAGCAACAAAGACAGCTCCTATAATTCACCCCTCCACTTT,CASSNKDSSYNSPLHF
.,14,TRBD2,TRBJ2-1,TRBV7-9,TGTGCCAGCAGCTTAGTAGCGGGAGATAATGAGCAGTTCTTC,CASSLVAGDNEQFF